Below are 30 T cell receptor beta chains sequenced from a single sample in a study of cytomegalovirus exposure and HLA in healthy donors. The PCR had 60 Vbeta and 13 Jbeta primers. Assay: immunoSEQ multiplex PCR; the TCRdb copy retains only in-frame clones and omits some. The table has roughly 120,000 clones, around four fifths seen once; the top ten hold 1%. Input material: PBMCs. The origin of the receptors is a human donor in good health.

V is TRBV7-9 and J is TRBJ1-4; 11 bases agree with TRBD1. Trimming took 5 bases from V and 7 from J; bases not matched to a gene: 6. Germline CDR1 and CDR2: SEHNR and FQNEAQ (reference sequence). CDR3 length: 15 amino acids. CDR3 amino acids: CASSKPDRGREKLFF. The CDR3 DNA reads TGTGCCAGCAGCAAACCGGACAGGGGGCGTGAAAAACTGTTTTTT.

The V call is TRBV19, the J call TRBJ1-2, with TRBD1 as a possible D gene (5 bases). The CDR3 loop spans 15 amino acids. Per the germline V gene, CDR1 is LNHDA and CDR2 is SQIVND (reference sequence). The V and J ends lost 4 bases and 3 bases respectively, with 15 bases between them. CDR3 in DNA: TGTGCCAGTAGTAAAAAACAGGAGCTCGACTATGGCTACACCTTC. Translation gives CASSKKQELDYGYTF.

This sequence joins TRBV4-1 and TRBJ2-7, with unresolved D. Trimming left V 6 bases short and J 1 base short, with 16 bases between. The length of the CDR3 is 15 residues. Per the germline V gene, CDR1 is MGHRA and CDR2 is YSYEKL. The CDR3, as DNA: TGCGCCAGCAGTCCCGACTCCCAAGTGTCCTACGAGCAGTACTTC. Its translation is CASSPDSQVSYEQYF.

The genes are TRBV10-3 and TRBJ2-6, with a possible D match to TRBD2 (6 bases). The V and J ends lost 4 bases and 0 bases respectively, with 16 bases between them. Per germline, CDR1 ENHRY and CDR2 SYGVKD. CDR3 length: 18 residues. The CDR3 nucleotides read TGTGCCATCAGTGGGGGGGAATTAGTGGGCTCTGGGGCCAACGTCCTGACTTTC. Protein product: CAISGGELVGSGANVLTF.

V and J are TRBV28 and TRBJ2-7; tentatively, D is TRBD2 (7 bases). CDR1 is MDHEN and CDR2 is SYDVKM in the germline V gene. The CDR3 is made up of 11 amino acids. V was shortened by 8 bases and J by 9 bases, with 14 bases between the two germline ends. The CDR3 DNA reads TGTGCCAGCGGGGGGGGCGAGGGGCAGTACTTC. It translates to CASGGGEGQYF.

About this clone: One junction end does not reproduce the germline sequence, and a read error may be involved. This sample includes further DNA sequences coding for the same CDR3. The V and J genes are TRBV10-3 and TRBJ2-1; 9 bases are shared with TRBD2. The germline gives CDR1 ENHRY, CDR2 SYGVKD. The CDR3 is 16 amino acids. As DNA, the CDR3 is TGTGCCATCGAGTCTAGCGGGGCCAGCTCCTACAACGAGCAGTTCTTC. It is translated as CAIESSGASSYNEQFF.

This rearrangement joins TRBV5-1 to TRBJ2-3; 8 bases agree with TRBD2. Germline V gene sequence: CDR1 SGHRS, CDR2 YFSETQ. The ends lost 4 bases at V and 1 base at J; junction bases unmatched: 8. The CDR3 totals 16 residues. In nucleotides, the CDR3 is TGCGCCAGCAGCGCGGGACTAGGACCGGGCACAGATACGCAGTATTTT. Protein sequence: CASSAGLGPGTDTQYF.

J is TRBJ1-6 and V is TRBV7-3, with D tentatively TRBD1 (5 bases). V was clipped by 3 bases and J by 7 bases, with 13 bases between them. Germline V gives CDR1 SGHTA, CDR2 FQGTGA. The CDR3 covers 15 residues. CDR3 bases: TGTGCCAGCAGCTTGAACGCAGGGAAGAATTCACCCCTCCACTTT. This gives the protein CASSLNAGKNSPLHF.

This chain links TRBV2 with TRBJ2-5; 8 bases align to TRBD1. Germline V lookup: CDR1 SNHLY, CDR2 FYNNEI. The CDR3 is made up of 14 amino acids. V gave up 9 bases and J gave up 5 bases; unmatched junction bases: 11. The CDR3 DNA reads TGTGCCAGTGCTGTTTTGACAGGGGAGGAGACCCAGTACTTC. Protein sequence: CASAVLTGEETQYF.

The chain combines TRBV6-6 with TRBJ2-3; D call uncertain. The germline V gene encodes CDR1 MNHNY and CDR2 SVGAGI (reference sequence). The V end lost 2 bases, the J end lost 4 bases, and 7 bases lay between the germline ends. The CDR3 is made up of 13 amino acids. In DNA form, the CDR3 reads TGTGCCAGCAGTTACACCCGAGCAGATACGCAGTATTTT. Amino acid sequence: CASSYTRADTQYF.

This clone was picked up one time. This chain links TRBV7-9 with TRBJ2-7; perhaps TRBD1 as D (6 bases). Germline V gene lookup returns CDR1 SEHNR and CDR2 FQNEAQ (reference sequence). CDR3 length equals 14 residues. Trimming removed 1 base at V and 5 bases at J, with 12 bases between. The CDR3 DNA reads as TGTGCCAGCAGCTTAGGTGGCTCAGGGGACGAGCAGTACTTC. This sequence encodes CASSLGGSGDEQYF.

V usage is TRBV27 and J usage is TRBJ2-2; weak D call: TRBD1 (6 bases). CDR1 and CDR2 (germline): MNHEY, SMNVEV (reference sequence). The CDR3 loop spans 17 amino acids. Between the trimmed V and J ends, which lost 0 bases and 6 bases, there was a span of 17 bases. CDR3 loop: CASSLSFQTYRAGELFF. The CDR3 DNA follows: TGTGCCAGCAGTTTATCGTTCCAAACCTACAGGGCCGGGGAGCTGTTTTTT.

The V and J genes are TRBV7-2 and TRBJ2-2; D is uncertain. V was shortened by 2 bases and J by 4 bases, with 5 bases between the two germline ends. CDR1 is SGHTA, CDR2 FQGNSA, per germline. This CDR3 region has 13 residues. CDR3 DNA: TGTGCCAGCAGCTTATCGGGCACCGGGGAGCTGTTTTTT. Residues: CASSLSGTGELFF.

The chain has TRBV19 and TRBJ1-2; 7 nucleotides line up with TRBD1. V lost 2 bases, J lost 6 bases, and 6 bases stayed unmatched. The germline V gene encodes CDR1 LNHDA and CDR2 SQIVND (reference sequence). The CDR3 contains 14 residues. For the CDR3, the DNA is TGTGCCAGTAGTATACTAGACAGGGAGAATGGCTACACCTTC. Translation gives CASSILDRENGYTF.

This chain links TRBV5-1 with TRBJ2-3; the D gene is possibly TRBD2 (7 bases). Germline V gene data show CDR1 as SGHRS and CDR2 as YFSETQ. The CDR3 loop spans 18 amino acids. V was cut by 0 bases and J by 0 bases, with 17 bases left in between. CDR3 amino acids: CASSLAVGGGASTDTQYF. The CDR3 DNA reads as TGCGCCAGCAGCTTGGCCGTGGGTGGGGGGGCTAGCACAGATACGCAGTATTTT.

This clone has more than one count but fewer than ten. The chain uses TRBV4-1 and TRBJ2-7; 7 nucleotides line up with TRBD2. CDR3 length: 13 residues. Unmatched junction bases numbered 5, after V lost 2 bases and J lost 7 bases. Germline V CDR1 and CDR2: MGHRA, YSYEKL. The CDR3 DNA follows: TGCGCCAGCAGCCAATGGGAGGGGCGGGAGCAGTACTTC. Protein: CASSQWEGREQYF.

A few counts support this clone. Its ends do not fully match the called genes, so a read error is possible. V usage is TRBV6-1 and J usage is TRBJ1-2; perhaps TRBD1 as D (5 bases). Germline V gene lookup returns CDR1 MNHNS and CDR2 SASEGT. The CDR3 loop spans 11 amino acids. CDR3 loop: CASSESQDYYF. Here the CDR3 DNA reads TGTGCCAGCAGTGAATCACAGGATTACTACTTC.

The CDR3 bases are TGTGCCAGCAGTACAAGCGGGGGGGATGCAGATACGCAGTATTTT. Amino acid sequence: CASSTSGGDADTQYF. This sequence joins TRBV2 and TRBJ2-3, with 10 bases aligning to TRBD2. This CDR3 is 15 amino acids long. Per the germline V gene, CDR1 is SNHLY and CDR2 is FYNNEI. J gave up 4 bases and V 5 bases, and 6 bases lay outside the gene matches.

Points on this clone: The junction departs from germline at one end; a sequencing error may be responsible. This chain connects TRBV2 to TRBJ1-5; D remains unclear. There are 14 residues in the CDR3. CDR1 and CDR2 (germline): SNHLY, FYNNEI. In DNA, the CDR3 is TGTGCCAGCAATGAAGTACATAGCAATCAGCCCCAGCATTTT. Protein: CASNEVHSNQPQHF.

CDR3 DNA: TGTGCCAGCAGCAAAGCCCCACTGGCAGGTGGTGGCCACGAGCAGTACTTC. It specifies CASSKAPLAGGGHEQYF. V and J are TRBV7-9 and TRBJ2-7; D is undetermined. This CDR3 spans 17 amino acids. V was trimmed by 5 bases and J by 5 bases, leaving 25 bases between them. Germline V gene data show CDR1 as SEHNR and CDR2 as FQNEAQ (reference sequence).

The genes are TRBV7-8 and TRBJ2-7; TRBD2 matches 12 bases. Trimming at V came to 6 bases and at J to 2 bases, leaving 5 bases not matched to a gene. The CDR3 contains 15 residues. Germline V gene sequence: CDR1 SGHVS, CDR2 FQNEAQ. This CDR3 is CASRPLAGGPYEQYF. The CDR3 DNA follows: TGTGCCAGCAGACCACTAGCGGGGGGCCCCTACGAGCAGTACTTC.

This clone was counted once. The chain carries TRBV19 and TRBJ2-4; D perhaps matches TRBD1 (6 bases). Between the trimmed V and J ends, which lost 4 bases and 0 bases, there was a span of 16 bases. CDR3 length: 17 residues. CDR1 LNHDA and CDR2 SQIVND come from the germline V gene (reference sequence). CDR3 sequence reads: CASSKQGLTSAKNIQYF. For the CDR3, the DNA is TGTGCCAGTAGTAAGCAGGGGCTAACTTCAGCCAAAAACATTCAGTACTTC.

There are a few counts of this clone. The CDR3 nucleotides are TGTGCCAGCAGCGCCCACAGGGGATATGGCTACACCTTC. Translating it yields CASSAHRGYGYTF. V and J are TRBV28 and TRBJ1-2; TRBD1 matches at 7 bases. The CDR3 totals 13 residues. V trimming: 6 bases; J trimming: 5 bases; junction bases outside the gene matches: 6. Germline CDR1 reads MDHEN; CDR2 reads SYDVKM.

The chain has TRBV6-5 and TRBJ2-5; TRBD2 aligns across 8 bases. V shed 7 bases, J shed 4 bases, and the junction held 8 bases outside the gene matches. CDR3 length: 14 amino acids. Germline V gives CDR1 MNHEY, CDR2 SVGAGI. This chain's CDR3 is CASTRGGFPETQYF. CDR3 bases: TGTGCCAGCACTCGGGGGGGCTTTCCAGAGACCCAGTACTTC.

The rearrangement joins TRBV6-6 to TRBJ1-2, with TRBD1 identical over 7 bases. CDR3 length: 13 residues. The junction had 2 bases not matched to a gene; V was cut back by 2 bases and J by 5 bases. CDR1 is MNHNY, CDR2 SVGAGI, per germline (reference sequence). CDR3 protein: CASSYPGGYGYTF. The CDR3 DNA reads as TGTGCCAGCAGTTACCCAGGGGGTTATGGCTACACCTTC.

The CDR3 DNA is TGTGCCAGCAGCCCTACGGTTAACTATGGCTACACCTTC. It encodes CASSPTVNYGYTF. The V and J genes are TRBV7-9 and TRBJ1-2, with D unclear. With 5 bases removed from V and 1 base from J, the gap between germline ends came to 8 bases. Germline V gene sequence: CDR1 SEHNR, CDR2 FQNEAQ (reference sequence). The CDR3 is 13 residues long.

The chain uses TRBV4-1 and TRBJ2-7, with TRBD2 matching over 10 bases. The V segment lost 2 bases and the J segment 7 bases; nucleotides outside the gene matches: 14. The V gene's germline CDR1 is MGHRA and CDR2 YSYEKL. The CDR3 spans 17 residues. As DNA, the CDR3 is TGCGCCAGCAGCCAAATTAGTGTCGCAGCGGGGGGGTCTGAGCAGTACTTC. Translated, it gives CASSQISVAAGGSEQYF.

The chain couples TRBV5-1 to TRBJ2-5; D remains ambiguous. Germline CDR1 reads SGHRS; CDR2 reads YFSETQ. The CDR3 runs 14 residues. V lost 1 base, J lost 2 bases, and 9 bases lay in between. In DNA, the CDR3 is TGCGCCAGCAGCTTGCTAACTACTCAAGAGACCCAGTACTTC. Protein sequence: CASSLLTTQETQYF.

The chain employs TRBV9 and TRBJ2-3, with 7 bases that match TRBD2. Germline assignment: CDR1 SGDLS and CDR2 YYNGEE. This CDR3 region has 15 residues. V lost 0 bases and J lost 2; bases outside the gene matches: 3. The CDR3 protein is CASSVGGGYTDTQYF. CDR3 sequence (DNA): TGTGCCAGCAGCGTAGGCGGGGGATACACAGATACGCAGTATTTT.

This clone came up many times. Sequence at one end of the junction differs from germline and may be a read error. J is TRBJ1-5 and V is TRBV7-9; D gene ambiguous. This CDR3 is built from 12 residues. Germline V CDR1 and CDR2: SEHNR, FQNEAQ (reference sequence). CDR3 residues: CSSSIGSQPQHF. The CDR3 coding sequence is TGTTCCAGCAGCATCGGTTCCCAGCCCCAGCATTTT.